Listed below are T cell receptor beta chains from one sample, sequenced in a study of shared clonotypes between healthy human individuals. Profiled with immunoSEQ multiplex PCR; TCRdb holds only in-frame clones, not every one. The repertoire consists of more than 2,000,000 clones, with 90% to 95% occurring once and the leading ten covering about 0.37%. Input material: naive CD4+ T cells from PBMCs. Receptors originate from a man between 18 and 29 years old in good health. Some clones in this sample may be carry-over from other donors' samples. The CDR3 runs from the conserved cysteine through the conserved F or W. D genes are given only for firm matches. Not every row has a clone size; where given, it reads once, few, many or a size class.

>.|TRBJ1-5|.|TRBV6-5
TGTGCCAGCAGTCTGAACCGACGCAATCAGCCCCAGCATTTT
CASSLNRRNQPQHF
>TRBD1|TRBJ2-4|.|TRBV5-8
TGTGCCAGCAGCTTCCGGACAGGGATAGCCAAAAACATTCAGTACTTC
CASSFRTGIAKNIQYF
>.|TRBJ1-1|.|TRBV27
TGTGTCAGCAGTTTTGAGGGGAGCACTGAAGCTTTCTTT
CVSSFEGSTEAFF
>TRBD2|TRBJ2-7|.|TRBV4-3
TGCGCCAGCAGCCAAGCGACTAGCGGGAGTAATGTGCAGTACTTC
CASSQATSGSNVQYF
>.|TRBJ2-1|.|TRBV6-5
TGTGCCAGCCGGGGGGCCCTGAACAATGAGCAGTTCTTC
CASRGALNNEQFF
>.|TRBJ2-6|.|TRBV6-1
TGTGCCAGCAGTGAACCGGGCTCTGGGGCCAACGTCCTGACTTTC
CASSEPGSGANVLTF
>.|TRBJ1-4|once|TRBV5-1
TGCGCCAGCAGTCAACCGATGGGCCTCCAAGGGGAAAAACTGTTTTTT
CASSQPMGLQGEKLFF
>.|TRBJ2-4|.|TRBV9
TGTGCCAGCAGCACTCGAAGGGACGGAGAAAAAAACATTCAGTACTTC
CASSTRRDGEKNIQYF
>.|TRBJ2-7|.|TRBV25-1
TGTGCCAGCAGTTCCCAACTCTACGAGCAGTACTTC
CASSSQLYEQYF
>.|TRBJ2-7|.|TRBV18
TGTGCCAGCTCACCACCTGGGTCAGCCCGCTTGGACGAGCAGTACTTC
CASSPPGSARLDEQYF
>.|TRBJ1-5|.|TRBV28
TGTGCCAGCATCCAGGGTCCTAGCAATCAGCCCCAGCATTTT
CASIQGPSNQPQHF
>TRBD1|TRBJ1-5|.|TRBV6-5
TGTGCCAGCAGTCGATACAGGGGAAACAATCAGCCCCAGCATTTT
CASSRYRGNNQPQHF
>TRBD1|TRBJ2-7|.|TRBV9
TGTGCCAGCAGCGTCGACAGGGGCTCCTACGAGCAGTACTTC
CASSVDRGSYEQYF
>.|TRBJ2-1|once|TRBV5-4
TGTGCCAGCAGCCCCACCGGGAGCTCCTACAATGAGCAGTTCTTC
CASSPTGSSYNEQFF
>.|TRBJ1-6|.|TRBV30
TGTGCCTGGAGGGACCGGACGGGATATGGGTCACCCCTCCACTTT
CAWRDRTGYGSPLHF
>TRBD1|TRBJ2-7|.|TRBV4-1
TGCGCCAGCAGCCAGCCGGGACAGGGGAGGGGCGAGCAGTACTTC
CASSQPGQGRGEQYF
>.|TRBJ2-3|.|TRBV30
TGTGCCTGGAGGTATGGAGTCACAGATACGCAGTATTTT
CAWRYGVTDTQYF
>.|TRBJ2-6|.|TRBV7-2
TGTGCCAGCAGCTTGGGGAGATACCCCTCTGGGGCCAACGTCCTGACTTTC
CASSLGRYPSGANVLTF
>TRBD2|TRBJ2-2|.|TRBV7-3
TGTGCCAGCAGCCGATCTAGCGGGGCGAACACCGGGGAGCTGTTTTTT
CASSRSSGANTGELFF
>.|TRBJ1-2|once|TRBV7-8
TGTGCCAGCAGCCCCGTCTCCGGTGGGTTTAAACTTTATGGCTACACCTTC
CASSPVSGGFKLYGYTF
>TRBD2|TRBJ2-1|.|TRBV5-1
TGCGCCAGCAGCACTGATAGCGGGGGGGCGCACAGTGAGCAGTTCTTC
CASSTDSGGAHSEQFF
>TRBD2|TRBJ2-3|.|TRBV5-1
TGCGCCAGCAGCTCGGGGACTAGCGGAAGCACAGATACGCAGTATTTT
CASSSGTSGSTDTQYF
>TRBD1|TRBJ1-4|.|TRBV30
TGTGCCTGGACCTTTACAGGGGCTAATGAAAAACTGTTTTTT
CAWTFTGANEKLFF
>.|TRBJ2-2|.|TRBV21-1
TGTGCCAGCAATGGGTCTAGCATCCATATCACCGGGGAGCTGTTTTTT
CASNGSSIHITGELFF
>.|TRBJ2-7|.|TRBV28
TGTGCCAGCAGTTTGCGGCAGATCTACGAGCAGTACTTC
CASSLRQIYEQYF
>TRBD1|TRBJ1-5|.|TRBV7-9
TGTGCCAGCAGCATGGACAGGAGCAATCAGCCCCAGCATTTT
CASSMDRSNQPQHF
>.|TRBJ2-7|.|TRBV7-2
TGTGCCAGCAGCCGTCGCACCTTGGGATCCTACGAGCAGTACTTC
CASSRRTLGSYEQYF
>.|TRBJ2-1|.|TRBV7-3
TGTGCCAGCAGCTTCTCCCAGGGTAGTAATGAGCAGTTCTTC
CASSFSQGSNEQFF
>.|TRBJ2-2|.|TRBV29-1
TGCAGCGTTGAAGTTCGGGCGAACACCGGGGAGCTGTTTTTT
CSVEVRANTGELFF
>.|TRBJ2-4|.|TRBV29-1
TGCAGCGTTGAACTAATAGGTCAGGCCAAAAACATTCAGTACTTC
CSVELIGQAKNIQYF
>.|TRBJ1-4|.|TRBV5-1
TGCGCCAGCTGCCAGGCTTCTAATGAAAAACTGTTTTTT
CASCQASNEKLFF
>TRBD1|TRBJ2-1|.|TRBV30
TGTGCCAGAACAGGGGGCTGGTACAATGAGCAGTTCTTC
CARTGGWYNEQFF
>.|TRBJ2-1|.|TRBV28
TGTGCCAGCACTACCGACAGGTTCTCCTACAATGAGCAGTTCTTC
CASTTDRFSYNEQFF
>.|TRBJ2-7|.|TRBV6-1
TGTGCCAGCACAACCAGGGAGAGGCGCGAGCAGTACTTC
CASTTRERREQYF
>TRBD2|TRBJ2-1|.|TRBV11-3
TGTGCCAGCAGCTTTTCGACTAGCGGGTCGAATGAGCAGTTCTTC
CASSFSTSGSNEQFF
>.|TRBJ2-1|.|TRBV6-1
TGTGCCAGCACTAAGGACAGAAGCTCCTACAATGAGCAGTTCTTC
CASTKDRSSYNEQFF
>TRBD2|TRBJ2-1|.|TRBV7-9
TGTGCCAGCAGCTTAGCGTTGGGGGAGGGCGTTCCAATGTACAATGAGCAGTTCTTC
CASSLALGEGVPMYNEQFF
>TRBD2|TRBJ2-1|.|TRBV7-9
TGTGCCAGCAGCCCTACTAGCGATACATATGAGCAGTTCTTC
CASSPTSDTYEQFF
>TRBD1|TRBJ2-7|.|TRBV30
TGTGCCTGGAGTCAGGGGGCGGGTGAGCAGTACTTC
CAWSQGAGEQYF
>TRBD1|TRBJ1-5|.|TRBV29-1
TGCAGCGTTGTGGACAGGACAAACGGGCCCCAGCATTTT
CSVVDRTNGPQHF
>.|TRBJ2-2|.|TRBV5-1
TGCGCCAGCAGTGGACCCGGGACCGGGGACACCGGGGAGCTGTTTTTT
CASSGPGTGDTGELFF
>.|TRBJ2-7|.|TRBV5-1
TGCGCCAGCACCGCCTCATGGACCTCTTCCGAGCAGTACTTC
CASTASWTSSEQYF
>TRBD2|TRBJ2-3|.|TRBV27
TGTGCCAGCGCATTACGGGCGGCTAGCGGGTCTTACACAGATACGCAGTATTTT
CASALRAASGSYTDTQYF
>.|TRBJ2-4|once|TRBV13
TGTGCCAGCAGCCCCTGGACTAAAGCCAAAAACATTCAGTACTTC
CASSPWTKAKNIQYF
>.|TRBJ1-1|.|TRBV21-1
TGTGCCAGCAGCAAACCGGGATCTAAGGGGGGAGACACTGAAGCTTTCTTT
CASSKPGSKGGDTEAFF
>TRBD1|TRBJ2-7|.|TRBV7-2
TGTGCCAGCAGCTTAGGGGCGGCAGGGGGAAACGAGCAGTACTTC
CASSLGAAGGNEQYF
>.|TRBJ1-1|.|TRBV29-1
TGCAGCGTTGATAGGGGGAGCGAAGCTTTCTTT
CSVDRGSEAFF
>TRBD2|TRBJ2-4|.|TRBV27
TGTGCCAGCAGTTTCCTCAGCGGGAGCGGAACCAAAAACATTCAGTACTTC
CASSFLSGSGTKNIQYF
>.|TRBJ2-7|.|TRBV7-9
TGTGCCAGCAGCCCTTTAGGGGCGGGTGGGGGTTTGGCCTACGAGCAGTACTTC
CASSPLGAGGGLAYEQYF
>.|TRBJ1-2|.|TRBV7-6
TGTGCCAGCAGCTACCCGGGACGGGCGGGAGGCTACACCTTC
CASSYPGRAGGYTF
>.|TRBJ1-5|.|TRBV15
TGTGCCACCAGCATCCGGGGTCAGCCCCAGCATTTT
CATSIRGQPQHF
>.|TRBJ2-2|.|TRBV5-4
TGTGCCAGCAGCCCGTTAGGAGGGGGCGGGAACACCGGGGAGCTGTTTTTT
CASSPLGGGGNTGELFF
>.|TRBJ2-1|.|TRBV28
TGTGCCAGCAGGGGGGTCTCCTACAATGAGCAGTTCTTC
CASRGVSYNEQFF
>.|TRBJ2-7|.|TRBV7-6
TGTGCCAGCAGCTTAGACAGGGGACTCTCCTACGAGCAGTACTTC
CASSLDRGLSYEQYF
>.|TRBJ2-3|.|TRBV9
TGTGCCAGCAGCGTAGGGACAGTCAACCCAGATACGCAGTATTTT
CASSVGTVNPDTQYF
>.|TRBJ1-5|.|TRBV7-8
TGTGCCAGCAGCTACCTCGGCAGGCCCAGCAATCAGCCCCAGCATTTT
CASSYLGRPSNQPQHF
>.|TRBJ2-5|once|TRBV5-1
TGCGCCAGCAGCTTGGCGTCTCCCGGAGAGACCCAGTACTTC
CASSLASPGETQYF
>TRBD2|TRBJ2-3|once|TRBV6-5
TGTGCCAGCAGACCGACCGTAGCGGGAAGCAATACGCAGTATTTT
CASRPTVAGSNTQYF
>.|TRBJ2-1|.|TRBV10-1
TGCGCCAGATGGTACAATGAGCAGTTCTTC
CARWYNEQFF
>.|TRBJ2-1|once|TRBV18
TGTGCCAGCTCACCCACACAGGGAGGGACTTTCAATGAGCAGTTCTTC
CASSPTQGGTFNEQFF